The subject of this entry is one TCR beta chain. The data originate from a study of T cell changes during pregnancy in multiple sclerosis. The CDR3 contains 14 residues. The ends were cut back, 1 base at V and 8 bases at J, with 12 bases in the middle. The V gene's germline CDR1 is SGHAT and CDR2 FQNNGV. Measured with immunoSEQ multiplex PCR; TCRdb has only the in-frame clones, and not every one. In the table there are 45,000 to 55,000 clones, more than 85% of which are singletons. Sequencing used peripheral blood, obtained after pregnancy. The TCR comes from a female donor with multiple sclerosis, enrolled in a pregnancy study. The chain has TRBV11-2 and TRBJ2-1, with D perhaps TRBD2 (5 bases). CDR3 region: CASSLGVAFDEQFF. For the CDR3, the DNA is TGTGCCAGCAGCTTAGGGGTAGCGTTCGATGAGCAGTTCTTC.